These T cell receptor beta chains were read from a single sample in a study of T cell responses to AZD1222 COVID-19 vaccine. The protocol was immunoSEQ multiplex PCR, while the TCRdb copy is restricted to in-frame clones and leaves out a portion. The data show 120,000 to 150,000 clones, roughly 88% seen once. Source: peripheral blood, taken 28 days after the second AZD1222 dose. Every receptor here comes from an adult who received the AZD1222 COVID-19 vaccine. Both conserved end residues are part of each CDR3. Each record gives: clone size, J gene, V gene, D gene, CDR3 DNA, CDR3 protein. The D gene is left open where the match is weak. A row's size may be missing; if present it is once, few, many or a size class.

-	TRBJ1-5	TRBV7-2	-	TGTGCCAGCAGCGATGCCAGGGTGGGCAATCAGCCCCAGCATTTT	CASSDARVGNQPQHF
once	TRBJ1-3	TRBV7-9	-	TGTGCCAGCAGCTTAGGGCCGGACCGATTGGCTGGAAACACCATATATTTT	CASSLGPDRLAGNTIYF
-	TRBJ1-5	TRBV2	-	TGTGCCAGCAGCGTGGACTCCGGGCCCCAGCATTTT	CASSVDSGPQHF
-	TRBJ1-4	TRBV5-1	TRBD1	TGCGCCAGCAGCCCGGATGGCCAGGGGGCAACTAATGAAAAACTGTTTTTT	CASSPDGQGATNEKLFF
-	TRBJ1-4	TRBV19	-	TGTGCCAGTAGACAGGACAGCCCTAATGAAAAACTGTTTTTT	CASRQDSPNEKLFF
few	TRBJ1-6	TRBV5-4	-	TGTGCCAGCAGCTTGCAGGGTACGGATTCACCCCTCCACTTT	CASSLQGTDSPLHF
-	TRBJ2-5	TRBV2	TRBD2	TGTGCCAGCAGGGGGGGGGAGACCCAGTACTTC	CASRGGETQYF
-	TRBJ1-1	TRBV6-2/TRBV6-3	-	TGTGCCAGCAGTTTACAGTCGTCCACTGAAGCTTTCTTT	CASSLQSSTEAFF
-	TRBJ2-1	TRBV28	-	TGTGCCAGCGGGGATATTCTGGGGGCTAGCGGATTCAATGAGCAGTTCTTC	CASGDILGASGFNEQFF
-	TRBJ1-2	TRBV10-3	TRBD1	TGTGCCATCAGTGAGTCACAGGGGTTTGGCTACACCTTC	CAISESQGFGYTF
-	TRBJ1-6	TRBV11-2	-	TGTGCCAGCAGCTTAGATTTCGGAGAGACGTCACCCCTCCACTTT	CASSLDFGETSPLHF
-	TRBJ1-1	TRBV30	-	TGTGCCTGGAGTGAGGGAGGACGAACTGAAGCTTTCTTT	CAWSEGGRTEAFF
few	TRBJ2-3	TRBV20-1	-	TGCAGTGCTAGTTTGCGGGCAGATACGCAGTATTTT	CSASLRADTQYF
-	TRBJ1-2	TRBV12-3/TRBV12-4	-	TGTGCCAGCAGTTTCGGGCAGGGCGGAGGCTACACCTTC	CASSFGQGGGYTF
-	TRBJ1-2	TRBV5-1	-	TGCGCCAGCAGCTTGGCAGGGCTGATCAACACTAACTATGGCTACACCTTC	CASSLAGLINTNYGYTF
-	TRBJ1-4	TRBV19	-	TGTGCCACCTCTCCTCTCCTACAGGGAGGATTCGATGAAAAACTGTTTTTT	CATSPLLQGGFDEKLFF
once	TRBJ1-2	TRBV27	-	TGTGCCAGCGGTTTCCTTAACTATGGCTACACCTTC	CASGFLNYGYTF
-	TRBJ1-4	TRBV11-2	-	TGTGCCAGCAGCTTAGGGGCAGGGATTAATGAAAAACTGTTTTTT	CASSLGAGINEKLFF
-	TRBJ2-1	TRBV7-9	TRBD2	TGTGCCAGCAGCTTATTAGGTAGCGGGAGTACCGATGAGCAGTTCTTC	CASSLLGSGSTDEQFF
-	TRBJ1-2	TRBV6-5	TRBD1	TGTGCCAGCAGTTACTCGCAGGGGGCGATCTACGGCTACACCTTC	CASSYSQGAIYGYTF
-	TRBJ2-3	TRBV19	TRBD2	TGTGCCAGTAGTCTAAGGAGGACTAGCGGGACCCCCGGGTCAGATACGCAGTATTTT	CASSLRRTSGTPGSDTQYF
-	TRBJ1-5	TRBV6-6	-	TGTGCCAGCGCGGAAAACAATCAGCCCCAGCATTTT	CASAENNQPQHF
-	TRBJ1-5	TRBV4-2	-	TGTGCCAGCAGCCAAGATCAAGTGGGGGAGGAGCGGGGCAATCAGCCCCAGCATTTT	CASSQDQVGEERGNQPQHF
-	TRBJ2-7	TRBV19	-	TGTGCCAGTAGTATAGTTCGGGACTCCTACGAGCAGTACTTC	CASSIVRDSYEQYF
-	TRBJ1-1	TRBV6-5	-	TGTGCCAGCAGTCGAGGGGGGCCTTTCTTT	CASSRGGPFF
-	TRBJ2-2	TRBV11-2	-	TGTGCCAGCACCCGACTGGACATCGTCCGCGGGGAGCTGTTTTTT	CASTRLDIVRGELFF
-	TRBJ1-1	TRBV19	-	TGTGCCAGTAGTATTTCTGGGGGACTGAACACTGAAGCTTTCTTT	CASSISGGLNTEAFF
-	TRBJ1-3	TRBV20-1	-	TGCAGTGCTAGTAGAGAGTCTGGAAACACCATATATTTT	CSASRESGNTIYF
-	TRBJ2-1	TRBV9	-	TGTGCCAGCAGCCCGGGGAATGAGCAGTTCTTC	CASSPGNEQFF
-	TRBJ1-2	TRBV6-9	-	TGTGCCAGTGGCTGGGTCTATGGCTACACCTTC	CASGWVYGYTF
-	TRBJ2-6	TRBV7-2	-	TGTGCCAGCAGCTTAAGGCTCTCTGGGGCCAACGTCCTGACTTTC	CASSLRLSGANVLTF
-	TRBJ1-1	TRBV19	-	TGTGCCAGTAGTACCACGAGTAACACTGAAGCTTTCTTT	CASSTTSNTEAFF
-	TRBJ2-3	TRBV2	TRBD2	TGTGCCAGCAGGGGACTAGCGGGAACCACAGATACGCAGTATTTT	CASRGLAGTTDTQYF
-	TRBJ2-2	TRBV18	-	TGTGCCAGCTCACCACCCAGGGCGCACCGGGAGCTGTTTTTT	CASSPPRAHRELFF
-	TRBJ1-4	TRBV5-1	-	TGCGCCAGCAGCTTGCGGGGGGTTGTAAATGAAAAACTGTTTTTT	CASSLRGVVNEKLFF
-	TRBJ1-5	TRBV28	-	TGTGCCAGCAGTTTAAGGGATCAGCCCCAGCATTTT	CASSLRDQPQHF
-	TRBJ1-2	TRBV9	TRBD1	TGTGCCAGCAGCCCCGCGGGACAGGGTAATGGCTACACCTTC	CASSPAGQGNGYTF
-	TRBJ1-6	TRBV7-6	-	TGTGCCAGCAGCTTATCACCCGGGGGCGGGGGGAATTCACCCCTCCACTTT	CASSLSPGGGGNSPLHF
-	TRBJ2-7	TRBV6-5	-	TGTGCCAGCAGTTACGGGGTTTCCTACGAGCAGTACTTC	CASSYGVSYEQYF
-	TRBJ2-2	TRBV5-1	-	TGCGCCAGCAGTAGGACTACGTACACCGGGGAGCTGTTTTTT	CASSRTTYTGELFF
-	TRBJ2-4	TRBV6-2/TRBV6-3	TRBD2	TGTGCCAGCAGTTACCCTCCCGGGAGGGCCGGAAACATTCAGTACTTC	CASSYPPGRAGNIQYF
-	TRBJ2-1	TRBV21-1	-	TGTGCCAGCAGCAAGAGGACATACAATGAGCAGTTCTTC	CASSKRTYNEQFF
-	TRBJ1-6	TRBV2	TRBD1	TGTGCCAGCTCCCGGGACAGTTTCTATAATTCACCCCTCCACTTT	CASSRDSFYNSPLHF
-	TRBJ1-2	TRBV6-1	-	TGTGCCAGCAGTGAACCCCCCTATGGCTACACCTTC	CASSEPPYGYTF
-	TRBJ1-2	TRBV5-1	-	TGCGCCAGCAGCTTGGCCCCCGGGGGTGCCTATGGCTACACCTTC	CASSLAPGGAYGYTF
-	TRBJ2-5	TRBV18	-	TGTGCCAGCTCATCAACGACTAAAGAGACCCAGTACTTC	CASSSTTKETQYF
once	TRBJ2-5	TRBV10-3	TRBD2	TGTGCCATCAGTGAGCCGGGGAGTAGCGGGACTGAGACCCAGTACTTC	CAISEPGSSGTETQYF
-	TRBJ2-7	TRBV5-4	-	TGTGCCAGCAGCTCCCTGAGGGCCAGCAATGATTTTAACGAGCAGTACTTC	CASSSLRASNDFNEQYF
-	TRBJ1-5	TRBV5-1	-	TGCGCCAGCAGCGCCTCCGAGGTTTTTGGCAATCAGCCCCAGCATTTT	CASSASEVFGNQPQHF
-	TRBJ2-1	TRBV9	TRBD2	TGTGCCAGCAGCGTAGCTTTTAGCGGGCGACGGGATGAGCAGTTCTTC	CASSVAFSGRRDEQFF
-	TRBJ1-4	TRBV11-2	-	TGTGCCAGCAGCCAGAGGCCTAATGAAAAACTGTTTTTT	CASSQRPNEKLFF
-	TRBJ1-1	TRBV19	TRBD1	TGTGCCAGTAGTGGGACAGGGCCCCGGGAGGCTGAAGCTTTCTTT	CASSGTGPREAEAFF
once	TRBJ1-2	TRBV3-1/TRBV3-2	-	TGTGCCAGCAGCTGGACCGACCTTAACTATGGCTACACCTTC	CASSWTDLNYGYTF
-	TRBJ2-1	TRBV7-9	-	TGTGCCAGCAGCTTAGAAAGGGCAGGAGACAATGAGCAGTTCTTC	CASSLERAGDNEQFF
once	TRBJ2-1	TRBV2	TRBD1	TGTGCCAGCAGCCCCCCCGGGACAGGGAAGTTCAATGAGCAGTTCTTC	CASSPPGTGKFNEQFF